A selection of T cell receptor beta chains follows, all from one sample in a study of spatial heterogeneity in lung cancer. Via MiXCR, TCRdb re-called the 5' RACE reads, giving one row per CDR3 protein. This table has about 20,000 distinct CDR3 sequences, about a sixth appearing once. The sample in question was lung tumor tissue, obtained at surgery. The receptor source for this set is a female donor with early-stage non-small cell lung cancer. CDR3s include the opening cysteine and the closing phenylalanine or tryptophan. D genes are given only for firm matches. For some rows the clone size is stated as once, few or many, or as a class when expanded; others skip it.

DNA: TGCAGTGCTAGGGGCCGCCGGGTAGAGACCCAGTACTTC
CDR3: CSARGRRVETQYF
J: TRBJ2-5
size: many
V: TRBV20-1
D: -

DNA: TGCAGCGTTTCTTTCCCGCCGGGCAGGTCAAATGAGCAGTTCTTC
CDR3: CSVSFPPGRSNEQFF
J: TRBJ2-1
size: many
V: TRBV29-1
D: -

DNA: TGCAGTGCTATTAACTCGGGGGAGGGCCGGGCCGAGCAGTTCTTC
CDR3: CSAINSGEGRAEQFF
J: TRBJ2-1
size: -
V: TRBV20-1
D: TRBD2

DNA: TGCAGTGCTAGTGGGACGCTTGGGAAAGAGACCCAGTACTTC
CDR3: CSASGTLGKETQYF
J: TRBJ2-5
size: many
V: TRBV20-1
D: -

DNA: TGTGCCAGCAGCCCCGAGTATAGCGGGTTCACCTACGAGCAGTACTTC
CDR3: CASSPEYSGFTYEQYF
J: TRBJ2-7
size: few
V: TRBV5-6
D: TRBD2

DNA: TGTGCCACCCACACAGATACGCAGTATTTT
CDR3: CATHTDTQYF
J: TRBJ2-3
size: -
V: TRBV6-6
D: -

DNA: TGTGCCATCAGTGGCGTCAGCTCCTACAATGAGCAGTTCTTC
CDR3: CAISGVSSYNEQFF
J: TRBJ2-1
size: medium-sized
V: TRBV10-3
D: -

DNA: TGTGCCACCCAGAGGGACAGGGTCTACGAGCAGTACTTC
CDR3: CATQRDRVYEQYF
J: TRBJ2-7
size: -
V: TRBV24-1
D: TRBD1

DNA: TGCGCCAGCAGCCATAAAGATAGGGTGGTGGACATTCAGTACTTC
CDR3: CASSHKDRVVDIQYF
J: TRBJ2-4
size: -
V: TRBV4-1
D: -

DNA: TGTGCCAGCAGCATGGGACTAGCGGGCTCGGCTAGAGATACGCAGTATTTT
CDR3: CASSMGLAGSARDTQYF
J: TRBJ2-3
size: -
V: TRBV5-4
D: TRBD2

DNA: TGTGCCAGCAGTGACGGGACTAGCGGGAGCACAGATACGCAGTATTTT
CDR3: CASSDGTSGSTDTQYF
J: TRBJ2-3
size: -
V: TRBV2
D: TRBD2

DNA: TGTGCCAGCAGTGAAATATCGACAGGTTCACCCCTCCACTTT
CDR3: CASSEISTGSPLHF
J: TRBJ1-6
size: medium-sized
V: TRBV6-1
D: -

DNA: TGCGCCAGCAGCTCTAGCAAAATGACTAGCGGGAGGGGGGCCTACAATGAGCAGTTCTTC
CDR3: CASSSSKMTSGRGAYNEQFF
J: TRBJ2-1
size: few
V: TRBV5-1
D: TRBD2

DNA: TGCAGCGTTGAAGGGACGGTGAGCTCCTACAATGAGCAGTTCTTC
CDR3: CSVEGTVSSYNEQFF
J: TRBJ2-1
size: -
V: TRBV29-1
D: -

DNA: TGTGCCAGCAGCACCGGGACACACTATGGCTACACCTTC
CDR3: CASSTGTHYGYTF
J: TRBJ1-2
size: large
V: TRBV6-5
D: -

DNA: TGTGCCAGCAGCCAACCGGACCAACGATCGTCCGAGCAGTACTTC
CDR3: CASSQPDQRSSEQYF
J: TRBJ2-7
size: -
V: TRBV3-1
D: -

DNA: TGTGCCAGCCGAGTGGGGAACACCGGGGAGCTGTTTTTT
CDR3: CASRVGNTGELFF
J: TRBJ2-2
size: -
V: TRBV12-3/TRBV12-4
D: -

DNA: TGCAGCGTTGATCGGGGACTAGCGGGGGGCGAGCAGTACTTC
CDR3: CSVDRGLAGGEQYF
J: TRBJ2-7
size: many
V: TRBV29-1
D: TRBD2

DNA: TGTGCCAGCAGTTTATCTACTAGCGGCTTCTACACAGATACGCAGTATTTT
CDR3: CASSLSTSGFYTDTQYF
J: TRBJ2-3
size: few
V: TRBV27
D: TRBD2

DNA: TGTGCCAGCACCCACCTGACTAGCCCCAAGAGCACAGATACGCAGTATTTT
CDR3: CASTHLTSPKSTDTQYF
J: TRBJ2-3
size: -
V: TRBV7-8
D: TRBD2

DNA: TGTGCCAGCAGTCTACAAACAGATACGCAGTATTTT
CDR3: CASSLQTDTQYF
J: TRBJ2-3
size: -
V: TRBV6-6
D: -

DNA: TGCAGTGCTTCTGGGGGACTAGCGGTCTCCTACAATGAGCAGATCTTC
CDR3: CSASGGLAVSYNEQIF
J: TRBJ2-1
size: once
V: TRBV20-1
D: TRBD2

DNA: TGCAGTGCTACCGAACTAGCGGGGGGGCGAGAGACCCAGTACTTC
CDR3: CSATELAGGRETQYF
J: TRBJ2-5
size: medium-sized
V: TRBV20-1
D: TRBD2

DNA: TGTGCCAGCAGTTCGGGGATCCCGGATGAAAAACTGTTTTTT
CDR3: CASSSGIPDEKLFF
J: TRBJ1-4
size: many
V: TRBV6-6
D: -

DNA: TGTGCCAGCAGTTACCGGACTTTGTCCTACGAGCAGTACTTC
CDR3: CASSYRTLSYEQYF
J: TRBJ2-7
size: many
V: TRBV12-3/TRBV12-4
D: -

DNA: TGTGCCAGCAGCCCGGGACTTTCCGCCAAAAACATTCAGTACTTC
CDR3: CASSPGLSAKNIQYF
J: TRBJ2-4
size: few
V: TRBV27
D: -

DNA: TGTGCCAGCAGCTTGACGGGGGGGAGCACAGATACGCAGTATTTT
CDR3: CASSLTGGSTDTQYF
J: TRBJ2-3
size: -
V: TRBV7-9
D: TRBD2

DNA: TGCAGTGCTTGGGACTACCAGAGCTACGAGCAGTACTTC
CDR3: CSAWDYQSYEQYF
J: TRBJ2-7
size: many
V: TRBV20-1
D: TRBD2

DNA: TGTGCCAGCAGCCGGGACAGGGTGGGCGAGCAGTACTTC
CDR3: CASSRDRVGEQYF
J: TRBJ2-7
size: -
V: TRBV6-5
D: TRBD1

DNA: TGTGCCAGCACCGGGGTACGCGGGGGGACCTACGAGCAGTACTTC
CDR3: CASTGVRGGTYEQYF
J: TRBJ2-7
size: -
V: TRBV27
D: TRBD2

DNA: TGTGCCTGGGCCCGCGGGAGGGAGACCCAGTACTTC
CDR3: CAWARGRETQYF
J: TRBJ2-5
size: few
V: TRBV30
D: TRBD2

DNA: TGCAGTGCTAGCCGGGACGGCCCAGGGACCCAGTACTTC
CDR3: CSASRDGPGTQYF
J: TRBJ2-5
size: -
V: TRBV20-1
D: -

DNA: TGTGCCAGCAGGGACCTCACAGATACGCAGTATTTT
CDR3: CASRDLTDTQYF
J: TRBJ2-3
size: -
V: TRBV6-1
D: -

DNA: TGTGCCAGCAGTCCCGGGGCCCCAAACGAGCAGTACTTC
CDR3: CASSPGAPNEQYF
J: TRBJ2-7
size: many
V: TRBV12-3/TRBV12-4
D: -

DNA: TGCGCCAGCAGCCAAGAAGCTTCCTCCTACGAGCAGTACTTC
CDR3: CASSQEASSYEQYF
J: TRBJ2-7
size: many
V: TRBV4-1
D: -

DNA: TGCAGTGCTACTAAACTCCTAGCGGGAGGGCCGGATACGCAGTATTTT
CDR3: CSATKLLAGGPDTQYF
J: TRBJ2-3
size: many
V: TRBV20-1
D: TRBD2

DNA: TGTGCCAGCAGCTTAGGCCCCGGCCAACAGACCCAGTACTTC
CDR3: CASSLGPGQQTQYF
J: TRBJ2-5
size: few
V: TRBV13
D: -

DNA: TGTGCCAGCAGTCCCTCAGCGGGAGATCCTGGGGGGACCATCTCCTACGAGCAGTACTTC
CDR3: CASSPSAGDPGGTISYEQYF
J: TRBJ2-7
size: many
V: TRBV28
D: TRBD2

DNA: TGTGCCAGCCAAGAGCGTAGCTCCTACGAGCAGTACTTC
CDR3: CASQERSSYEQYF
J: TRBJ2-7
size: -
V: TRBV3-2
D: -

DNA: TGTGCCAGCAGCCCTGGAGTGCAGGACTACGAGCAGTACTTC
CDR3: CASSPGVQDYEQYF
J: TRBJ2-7
size: few
V: TRBV5-5
D: -